This T cell receptor beta chain was sequenced for a study of Ad26.COV2.S vaccination and SARS-CoV-2 variants. About the research overall: Ad26.COV2.S arm of COV1001 included the donor. Intramuscularly, Ad26.COV2.S was given either once or twice, 56 days apart. General observations from the study: The study found similar non-spike TCR breadth in vaccine and placebo recipients. Responses of spike-specific T cells (both CD8+ and CD4+) reportedly showed substantial breadth after vaccination.

Noted treatment: about 20 received Ad26.COV2.S at low or high dose, single or two shots; several received placebo; per-sample allocation not given. After the first vaccine or placebo injection, samples were drawn on day 63. Repertoires were generated with immunoSEQ multiplex PCR, while TCRdb's copy carries only in-frame clones and drops some. The profile covers fewer than 800,000 clones, with around 89% appearing a single time and nearly 1.5% taken by the ten largest. Details on this clone: Its antigen is unknown.

The CDR3 contains 19 residues. Germline-derived CDR1 and CDR2 are ENHRY and SYGVKD. Trimming cost V 0 bases and J 5 bases; bases outside gene matches: 13. This TCR derives from a person aged 18-65 years who received the Ad26.COV2.S COVID-19 vaccine or a placebo. The V and J genes are TRBV10-3 and TRBJ2-2; 9 nucleotides match TRBD2. The sequenced sample was peripheral blood, obtained in a trial of Ad26.COV2.S vaccine versus placebo. CDR3 sequence: CAISESTRREGLGTGELFF. In DNA form, the CDR3 reads TGTGCCATCAGTGAGTCGACTCGGCGGGAGGGCCTAGGAACCGGGGAGCTGTTTTTT.